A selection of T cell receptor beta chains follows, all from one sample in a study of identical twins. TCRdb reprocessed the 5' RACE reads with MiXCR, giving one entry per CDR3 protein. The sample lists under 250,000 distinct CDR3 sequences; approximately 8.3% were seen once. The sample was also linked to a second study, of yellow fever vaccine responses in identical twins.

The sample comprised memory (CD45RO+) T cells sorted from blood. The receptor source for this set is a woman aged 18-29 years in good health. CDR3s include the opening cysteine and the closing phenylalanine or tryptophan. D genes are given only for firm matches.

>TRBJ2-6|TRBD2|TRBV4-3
CASSQDLLAGRSGANVLTF
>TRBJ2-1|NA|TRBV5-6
CASSMDVNEQFF
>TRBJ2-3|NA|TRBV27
CASSLFRVGADTQYF
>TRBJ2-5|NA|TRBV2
CASTGQGTNQETQYF
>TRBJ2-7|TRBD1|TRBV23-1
CASSQPDRGQDEQYF
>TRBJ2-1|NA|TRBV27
CASSSQNRGNEQFF
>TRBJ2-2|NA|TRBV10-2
CASRGMARAITNTGELFF
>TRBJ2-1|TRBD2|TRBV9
CASSVQAGGRGEQFF
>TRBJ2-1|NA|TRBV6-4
CASSDIHRVEGTGNEQFF
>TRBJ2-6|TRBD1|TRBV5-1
CASSPGDRKANVLTF
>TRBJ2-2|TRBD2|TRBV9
CASSVLAENTGELFF
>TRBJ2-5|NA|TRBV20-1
CSPGGQGETQYF
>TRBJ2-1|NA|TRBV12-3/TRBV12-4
CASSLRDSHNEQFF
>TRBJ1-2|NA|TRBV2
CASSEQRRDGYTF
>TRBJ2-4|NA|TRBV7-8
CASSLVQDGDIQYF
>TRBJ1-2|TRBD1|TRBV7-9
CASSSAGTAPGYTF
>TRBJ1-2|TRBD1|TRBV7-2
CASSSWTGGYGYTF
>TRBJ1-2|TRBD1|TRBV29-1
CSVQGHGYTF
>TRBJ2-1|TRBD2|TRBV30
CAWSVGRGLAGGGTYNEQFF
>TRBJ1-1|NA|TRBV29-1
CSVGGDTEAFF
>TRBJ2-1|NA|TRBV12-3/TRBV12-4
CASSFFGNEQFF
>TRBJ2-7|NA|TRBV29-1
CSADRGGNEQYF
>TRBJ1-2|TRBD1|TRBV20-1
CSARRDRRDYGYTF
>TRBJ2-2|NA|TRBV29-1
CSVGPDTGELFF
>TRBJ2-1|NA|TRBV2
CASSVRRAYNEQFF
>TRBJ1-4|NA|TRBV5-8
CASSPGAGLDNEKLFF
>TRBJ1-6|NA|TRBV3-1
CASSRRNSPLHF
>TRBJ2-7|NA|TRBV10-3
CAISESGGSGAYEQYF
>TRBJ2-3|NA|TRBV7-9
CASSTTREFSGADTQYF
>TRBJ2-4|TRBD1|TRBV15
CATSSYDRGLAKNIQYF
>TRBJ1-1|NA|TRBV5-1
CASSSTPGTSEAFF
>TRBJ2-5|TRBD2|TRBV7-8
CASGRGVQETQYF
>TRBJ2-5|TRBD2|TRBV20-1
CSASRGTAGEGETQYF
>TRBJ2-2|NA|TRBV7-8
CASSLVKAAGELFF
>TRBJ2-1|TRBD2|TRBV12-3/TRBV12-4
CASSGGGSGSSYNEQFF
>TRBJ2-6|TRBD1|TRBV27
CASSPWTGGDPGANVLTF
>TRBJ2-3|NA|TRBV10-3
CAIGLTSSTDTQYF
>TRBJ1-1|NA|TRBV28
CASRIGQLNTEAFF
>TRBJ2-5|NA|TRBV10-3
CAISEGQSFQTQYF